One T cell receptor beta chain is described in this entry. Its antigen is not known. With V trimmed by 0 bases and J by 0 bases, 13 bases remained unmatched. Germline V gene sequence: CDR1 MGHRA, CDR2 YSYEKL. This CDR3 comprises 20 residues. The data stem from a study of lymphopenia after photon versus proton radiotherapy. Overall study findings and caveats: Only patients who died were analyzed for survival; proton advantage is unproven. Photon-treated patients lost naive T cells and TCR diversity; proton-treated stayed stable. Larger post-nadir TCR diversity loss correlated inversely with survival in deceased patients.

Repertoires were generated with immunoSEQ multiplex PCR, while TCRdb's copy carries only in-frame clones and drops some. The repertoire holds about 50,000 clones, 92% seen once, with approximately 18% in the top ten. This rearrangement joins TRBV4-1 to TRBJ2-7, with 11 bases that match TRBD2. The TCR was taken from a woman aged 40 to 50 with cholangiocarcinoma. Here the sequenced sample was peripheral blood, taken from a patient treated with photon-based radiotherapy. CDR3 DNA sequence: TGCGCCAGCAGCCAAGATTCCCCGGCTAGCGGGGGGTTTAGCTCCTACGAGCAGTACTTC. Its translation is CASSQDSPASGGFSSYEQYF.